The entry below describes one T cell receptor beta chain. Its antigen is as yet unknown. The data originate from a study of STAT5B mutations in CD4+ large granular lymphocyte leukemia. This CDR3 is 15 amino acids long. Germline V gene lookup returns CDR1 MNHEY and CDR2 SVGAGI. V was pared by 6 bases and J by 0 bases, with 4 bases of the junction left unmatched. The method was immunoSEQ multiplex PCR; TCRdb's version includes in-frame clones alone and lacks a portion of them. The sample includes roughly 30,000 clones, around nine tenths of them seen just once. Study results and caveats: Compared with healthy controls (2/35), patient top clones favored TRBV06 (8/27). Patient CD4-sorted repertoires stayed more clonal than healthy ones after leukemic-clone removal.

This receptor was identified in a human donor in good health. The gene calls are TRBV6-5 and TRBJ2-1; TRBD2 agrees at 8 bases. The specimen sequenced was CD4+ T cells from blood buffy coats. CDR3 nucleotide sequence: TGTGCCAGCAGCCCTACTAGCGGCTCCTACAATGAGCAGTTCTTC. It is translated as CASSPTSGSYNEQFF.